Each of the 2 T cell receptor beta chains below was sequenced from the same sample in a study of CXCR3-negative and CXCR3-positive naive CD8 T cells. Study-wide results and caveats: The study found more hydrophobic TRB CDR3s in CXCR3-positive naive cells than in CXCR3-negative naive cells.

These receptors' targets are unknown. Carrying UMI labels, the TRB cDNA libraries were prepared through 5' RACE. From its re-call of the 5' RACE reads, TCRdb lists each CDR3 protein once, without DNA. This repertoire includes some 130,000 distinct CDR3 sequences. Sequences were obtained from naive CXCR3+ CD8+ T cells from blood. The subset here: CD45RO-CCR7+CD27+CD95- naive CD8+ T cells expressing CXCR3 (TNR3+). The source is a human donor in good health. Some clones in this sample may be carry-over from other donors' samples.

The rearrangement links TRBV2 to TRBJ2-1; without DNA, the TCRdb call of TRBD2 cannot be checked. This CDR3 is 14 amino acids long. Germline V gives CDR1 SNHLY, CDR2 FYNNEI. CDR3 protein: CASSEKGRSNEQFF. Complete variable domain (other parts from reference TRBV2 and TRBJ2-1): EPEVTQTPSHQVTQMGQEVILRCVPISNHLYFYWYRQILGQKVEFLVSFYNNEISEKSEIFDDQFSVERPDGSNFTLKIRSTKLEDSAMYFCASSEKGRSNEQFFGPGTRLTVL.

The chain has TRBV6-5 and TRBJ1-1; TCRdb indicates TRBD1, and absent DNA this call remains unverified. The CDR3 is made up of 14 amino acids. From germline, CDR1 is MNHEY and CDR2 SVGAGI. The CDR3 sequence is CASRPGGRDTEAFF.